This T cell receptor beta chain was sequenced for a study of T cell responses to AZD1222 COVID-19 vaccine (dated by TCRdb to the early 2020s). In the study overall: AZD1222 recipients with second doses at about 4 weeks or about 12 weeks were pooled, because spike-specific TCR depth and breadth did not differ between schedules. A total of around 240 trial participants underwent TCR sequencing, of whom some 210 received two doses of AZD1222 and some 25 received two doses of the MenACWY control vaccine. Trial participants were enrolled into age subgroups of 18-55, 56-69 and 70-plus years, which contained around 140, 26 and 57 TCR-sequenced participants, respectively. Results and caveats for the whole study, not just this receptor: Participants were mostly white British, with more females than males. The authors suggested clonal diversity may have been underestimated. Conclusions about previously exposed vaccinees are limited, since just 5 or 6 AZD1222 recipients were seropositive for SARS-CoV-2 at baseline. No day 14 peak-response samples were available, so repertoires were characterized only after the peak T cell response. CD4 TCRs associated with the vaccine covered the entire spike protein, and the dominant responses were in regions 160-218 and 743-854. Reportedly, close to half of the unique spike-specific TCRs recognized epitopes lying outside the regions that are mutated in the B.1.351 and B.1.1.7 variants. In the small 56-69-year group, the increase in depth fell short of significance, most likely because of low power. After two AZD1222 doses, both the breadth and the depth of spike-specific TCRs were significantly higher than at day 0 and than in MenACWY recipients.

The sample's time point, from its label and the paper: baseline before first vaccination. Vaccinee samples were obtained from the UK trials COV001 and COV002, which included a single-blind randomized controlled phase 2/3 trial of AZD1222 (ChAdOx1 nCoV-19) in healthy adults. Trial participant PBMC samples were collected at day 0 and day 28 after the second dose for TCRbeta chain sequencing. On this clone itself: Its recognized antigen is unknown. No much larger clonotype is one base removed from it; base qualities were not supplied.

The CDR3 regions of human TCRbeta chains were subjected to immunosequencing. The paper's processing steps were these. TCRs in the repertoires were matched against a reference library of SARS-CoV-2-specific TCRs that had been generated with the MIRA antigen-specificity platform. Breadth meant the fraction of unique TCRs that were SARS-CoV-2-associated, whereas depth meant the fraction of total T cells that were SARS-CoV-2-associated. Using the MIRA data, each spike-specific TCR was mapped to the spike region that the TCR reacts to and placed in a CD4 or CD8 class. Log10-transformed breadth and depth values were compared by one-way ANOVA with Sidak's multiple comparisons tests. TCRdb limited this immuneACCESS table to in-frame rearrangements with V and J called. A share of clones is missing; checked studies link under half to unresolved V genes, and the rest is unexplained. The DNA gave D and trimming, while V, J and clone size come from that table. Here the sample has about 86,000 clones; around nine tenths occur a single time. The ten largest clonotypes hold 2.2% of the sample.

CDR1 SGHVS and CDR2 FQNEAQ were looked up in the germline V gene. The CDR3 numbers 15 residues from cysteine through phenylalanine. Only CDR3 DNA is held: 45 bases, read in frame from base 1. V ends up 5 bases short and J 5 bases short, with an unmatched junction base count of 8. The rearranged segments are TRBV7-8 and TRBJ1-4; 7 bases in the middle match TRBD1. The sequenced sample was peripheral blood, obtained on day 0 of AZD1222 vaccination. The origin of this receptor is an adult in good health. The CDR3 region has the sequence CASSLRQGWNEKLFF. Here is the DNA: TGTGCCAGCAGCCTTCGACAGGGATGGAATGAAAAACTGTTTTTT.